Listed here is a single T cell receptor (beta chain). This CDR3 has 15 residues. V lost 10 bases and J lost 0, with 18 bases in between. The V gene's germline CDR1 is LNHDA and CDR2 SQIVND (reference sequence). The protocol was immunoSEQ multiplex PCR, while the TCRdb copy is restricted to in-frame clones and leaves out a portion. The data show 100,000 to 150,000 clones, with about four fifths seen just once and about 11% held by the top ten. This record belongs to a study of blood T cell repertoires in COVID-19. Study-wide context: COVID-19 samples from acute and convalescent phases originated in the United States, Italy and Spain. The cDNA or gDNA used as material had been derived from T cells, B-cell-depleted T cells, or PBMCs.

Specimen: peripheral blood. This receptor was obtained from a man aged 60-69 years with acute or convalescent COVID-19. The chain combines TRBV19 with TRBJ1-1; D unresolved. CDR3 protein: CATRRTGSMNTEAFF. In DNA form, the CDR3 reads TGTGCCACACGGAGGACGGGGAGCATGAACACTGAAGCTTTCTTT.